This T cell receptor beta chain came from a study of blood T cell repertoires in COVID-19. The overall study: The samples span acute and convalescent COVID-19 from the United States, Italy and Spain. Nucleic acid was either cDNA or gDNA, and it came from T cells, B-cell-depleted T cells, or PBMCs.

The repertoire was sequenced with immunoSEQ multiplex PCR; TCRdb's copy has only in-frame clones and lacks some. The data hold 150,000 to 200,000 clones, with more than 75% observed a single time. The CDR3 contains 15 residues. Looked up from germline, CDR1 is MNHNS and CDR2 is SASEGT. V lost 1 base to trimming and J lost 1 base, with 10 bases between them. The clonotype originates from a man aged 60 to 69 who had been exposed to COVID-19. The J gene is TRBJ1-2, the V gene TRBV6-1; perhaps TRBD1 as D (6 bases). Sample: PBMCs or T cells enriched from blood (not recorded which). The CDR3 DNA reads as TGTGCCAGCAGTGAAGAAACAGGGCGTAACTATGGCTACACCTTC. It encodes CASSEETGRNYGYTF.